This T cell receptor beta chain stems from a study of T cells expressing NK-cell markers. Overall study results and limits: The share of CD8+ T cells held by dominant NKG2C+ clonotypes was about 1.0-8% in roughly 6 donors.

For each CDR3 protein, TCRdb gives one entry from its re-call of the 5' RACE reads, without DNA. This table holds 450,000 to 600,000 distinct CDR3 sequences. Germline V gene data show CDR1 as SEHNR and CDR2 as FQNEAQ (reference sequence). The CDR3 is 15 residues long. To note about this clonotype: What it recognizes is unknown.

Sequencing was performed on blood T cells: a sorted CD56 or NKG2C T cell subset, CD4+ or CD8+ T cells, or bulk PBMC T cells (not recorded which). This sequence was found in a man younger than 35 in good health. J is TRBJ1-5 and V is TRBV7-9; TCRdb lists TRBD1, though no DNA is available to test this call. CDR3 protein: CASSLGTGEGQPQHF.